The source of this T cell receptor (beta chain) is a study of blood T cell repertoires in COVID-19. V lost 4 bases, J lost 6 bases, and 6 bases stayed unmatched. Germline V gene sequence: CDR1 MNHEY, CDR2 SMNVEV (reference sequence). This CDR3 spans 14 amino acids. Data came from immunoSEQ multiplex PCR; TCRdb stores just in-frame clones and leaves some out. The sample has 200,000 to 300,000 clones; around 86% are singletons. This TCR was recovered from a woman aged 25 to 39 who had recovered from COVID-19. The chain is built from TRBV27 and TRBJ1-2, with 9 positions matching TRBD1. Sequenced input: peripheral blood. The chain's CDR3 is CASSSWTGADGYTF. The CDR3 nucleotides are TGTGCCAGCAGTTCCTGGACAGGGGCGGATGGCTACACCTTC.